This T cell receptor (beta chain) stems from a study of siplizumab effects on memory and regulatory T cells. Sequencing of unstimulated naive, memory, effector memory and TEMRA subsets was performed in a few donor pairs. This clone was found once. The antigen remains undetermined. Some clones are missing from TCRdb's copy, which holds only in-frame ones; the method was immunoSEQ multiplex PCR. The data show some 41,000 clones, around 92% seen once. V was clipped by 5 bases and J by 1 base; unmatched bases: 4. The CDR3 has 16 amino acids. Per the germline V gene, CDR1 is SGHNT and CDR2 is YENEEA. Study-level findings and limits: About 75-95% of proliferating CD4+ or CD8+ clones had no assignable naive or memory phenotype. Poor capture below about 10^-5 frequency left most alloreactive clones unmapped to unstimulated subsets. The study did not confirm that proliferating Tregs from siplizumab cultures were suppressive.

This sequence originates from a human donor in good health. The source material was naive CD4+ T cells sorted from blood. V usage is TRBV11-3 and J usage is TRBJ2-2; TRBD2 matches at 10 bases. CDR3 region: CASSPRLAGNTGELFF. The CDR3, as DNA: TGTGCCAGCAGCCCACGACTAGCGGGGAACACCGGGGAGCTGTTTTTT.